Reported below is one T cell receptor beta chain. Its target is unknown. Libraries were prepared by immunoSEQ multiplex PCR; TCRdb keeps only in-frame clonotypes and omits some of them. Of over 75,000 clones in the sample, about 85% were seen once. This sample stems from a study of PD-1 blockade in mismatch repair-deficient tumors. For the study at large: Patients had approximately 13 mismatch repair-deficient cancer types, all previously treated and progressing.

Points from the study as a whole: Rapid post-treatment expansion, then contraction, generally preceding radiologic response, marked tumor-resident clones.

The V and J ends lost 8 bases and 6 bases, in that order; junction bases with no gene match: 9. Germline V gene data show CDR1 as MNHEY and CDR2 as SMNVEV (reference sequence). The CDR3 sequence is 14 residues long. All patients were mismatch repair deficient, assessed by either PCR or immunohistochemistry. A few pembrolizumab responders had their TCRs sequenced. This sequence originates from an adult with mismatch repair-deficient cancer. This specimen was peripheral blood, taken 12 weeks after starting pembrolizumab. The gene calls are TRBV27 and TRBJ1-5; 8 bases match TRBD1. The CDR3 DNA sequence: TGTGCCAGCTCATTGACAGGGGTGATTCAGCCCCAGCATTTT. It encodes CASSLTGVIQPQHF.